This paragraph reports one TCR beta chain. Antigen: not known. These data come from a study of STAT5B mutations in CD4+ large granular lymphocyte leukemia. Study overall: The CDR3 'QG' motif was associated with a particular HLA allele among healthy donors.

Sequencing used immunoSEQ multiplex PCR; TCRdb keeps in-frame clones, though not all of them. The repertoire has around 31,000 clones, around 67% of them found once; the top ten carry 1.5% to 2%. Study results and limitations: Patient CD4-sorted repertoires stayed more clonal than healthy ones after leukemic-clone removal.

Trimming removed 3 bases from V and 4 bases from J; junction bases left unmatched: 3. CDR3 length equals 15 residues. Looked up from germline, CDR1 is SGDLS and CDR2 is YYNGEE. This TCR derives from a human donor in good health. The sequenced sample was CD4+ T cells from blood buffy coats. This chain connects TRBV9 to TRBJ2-1; TRBD2 matches 11 bases. The CDR3 loop is CASSAGTSGYNEQFF. The DNA for the CDR3 is TGTGCCAGCAGCGCCGGGACTAGCGGTTACAATGAGCAGTTCTTC.